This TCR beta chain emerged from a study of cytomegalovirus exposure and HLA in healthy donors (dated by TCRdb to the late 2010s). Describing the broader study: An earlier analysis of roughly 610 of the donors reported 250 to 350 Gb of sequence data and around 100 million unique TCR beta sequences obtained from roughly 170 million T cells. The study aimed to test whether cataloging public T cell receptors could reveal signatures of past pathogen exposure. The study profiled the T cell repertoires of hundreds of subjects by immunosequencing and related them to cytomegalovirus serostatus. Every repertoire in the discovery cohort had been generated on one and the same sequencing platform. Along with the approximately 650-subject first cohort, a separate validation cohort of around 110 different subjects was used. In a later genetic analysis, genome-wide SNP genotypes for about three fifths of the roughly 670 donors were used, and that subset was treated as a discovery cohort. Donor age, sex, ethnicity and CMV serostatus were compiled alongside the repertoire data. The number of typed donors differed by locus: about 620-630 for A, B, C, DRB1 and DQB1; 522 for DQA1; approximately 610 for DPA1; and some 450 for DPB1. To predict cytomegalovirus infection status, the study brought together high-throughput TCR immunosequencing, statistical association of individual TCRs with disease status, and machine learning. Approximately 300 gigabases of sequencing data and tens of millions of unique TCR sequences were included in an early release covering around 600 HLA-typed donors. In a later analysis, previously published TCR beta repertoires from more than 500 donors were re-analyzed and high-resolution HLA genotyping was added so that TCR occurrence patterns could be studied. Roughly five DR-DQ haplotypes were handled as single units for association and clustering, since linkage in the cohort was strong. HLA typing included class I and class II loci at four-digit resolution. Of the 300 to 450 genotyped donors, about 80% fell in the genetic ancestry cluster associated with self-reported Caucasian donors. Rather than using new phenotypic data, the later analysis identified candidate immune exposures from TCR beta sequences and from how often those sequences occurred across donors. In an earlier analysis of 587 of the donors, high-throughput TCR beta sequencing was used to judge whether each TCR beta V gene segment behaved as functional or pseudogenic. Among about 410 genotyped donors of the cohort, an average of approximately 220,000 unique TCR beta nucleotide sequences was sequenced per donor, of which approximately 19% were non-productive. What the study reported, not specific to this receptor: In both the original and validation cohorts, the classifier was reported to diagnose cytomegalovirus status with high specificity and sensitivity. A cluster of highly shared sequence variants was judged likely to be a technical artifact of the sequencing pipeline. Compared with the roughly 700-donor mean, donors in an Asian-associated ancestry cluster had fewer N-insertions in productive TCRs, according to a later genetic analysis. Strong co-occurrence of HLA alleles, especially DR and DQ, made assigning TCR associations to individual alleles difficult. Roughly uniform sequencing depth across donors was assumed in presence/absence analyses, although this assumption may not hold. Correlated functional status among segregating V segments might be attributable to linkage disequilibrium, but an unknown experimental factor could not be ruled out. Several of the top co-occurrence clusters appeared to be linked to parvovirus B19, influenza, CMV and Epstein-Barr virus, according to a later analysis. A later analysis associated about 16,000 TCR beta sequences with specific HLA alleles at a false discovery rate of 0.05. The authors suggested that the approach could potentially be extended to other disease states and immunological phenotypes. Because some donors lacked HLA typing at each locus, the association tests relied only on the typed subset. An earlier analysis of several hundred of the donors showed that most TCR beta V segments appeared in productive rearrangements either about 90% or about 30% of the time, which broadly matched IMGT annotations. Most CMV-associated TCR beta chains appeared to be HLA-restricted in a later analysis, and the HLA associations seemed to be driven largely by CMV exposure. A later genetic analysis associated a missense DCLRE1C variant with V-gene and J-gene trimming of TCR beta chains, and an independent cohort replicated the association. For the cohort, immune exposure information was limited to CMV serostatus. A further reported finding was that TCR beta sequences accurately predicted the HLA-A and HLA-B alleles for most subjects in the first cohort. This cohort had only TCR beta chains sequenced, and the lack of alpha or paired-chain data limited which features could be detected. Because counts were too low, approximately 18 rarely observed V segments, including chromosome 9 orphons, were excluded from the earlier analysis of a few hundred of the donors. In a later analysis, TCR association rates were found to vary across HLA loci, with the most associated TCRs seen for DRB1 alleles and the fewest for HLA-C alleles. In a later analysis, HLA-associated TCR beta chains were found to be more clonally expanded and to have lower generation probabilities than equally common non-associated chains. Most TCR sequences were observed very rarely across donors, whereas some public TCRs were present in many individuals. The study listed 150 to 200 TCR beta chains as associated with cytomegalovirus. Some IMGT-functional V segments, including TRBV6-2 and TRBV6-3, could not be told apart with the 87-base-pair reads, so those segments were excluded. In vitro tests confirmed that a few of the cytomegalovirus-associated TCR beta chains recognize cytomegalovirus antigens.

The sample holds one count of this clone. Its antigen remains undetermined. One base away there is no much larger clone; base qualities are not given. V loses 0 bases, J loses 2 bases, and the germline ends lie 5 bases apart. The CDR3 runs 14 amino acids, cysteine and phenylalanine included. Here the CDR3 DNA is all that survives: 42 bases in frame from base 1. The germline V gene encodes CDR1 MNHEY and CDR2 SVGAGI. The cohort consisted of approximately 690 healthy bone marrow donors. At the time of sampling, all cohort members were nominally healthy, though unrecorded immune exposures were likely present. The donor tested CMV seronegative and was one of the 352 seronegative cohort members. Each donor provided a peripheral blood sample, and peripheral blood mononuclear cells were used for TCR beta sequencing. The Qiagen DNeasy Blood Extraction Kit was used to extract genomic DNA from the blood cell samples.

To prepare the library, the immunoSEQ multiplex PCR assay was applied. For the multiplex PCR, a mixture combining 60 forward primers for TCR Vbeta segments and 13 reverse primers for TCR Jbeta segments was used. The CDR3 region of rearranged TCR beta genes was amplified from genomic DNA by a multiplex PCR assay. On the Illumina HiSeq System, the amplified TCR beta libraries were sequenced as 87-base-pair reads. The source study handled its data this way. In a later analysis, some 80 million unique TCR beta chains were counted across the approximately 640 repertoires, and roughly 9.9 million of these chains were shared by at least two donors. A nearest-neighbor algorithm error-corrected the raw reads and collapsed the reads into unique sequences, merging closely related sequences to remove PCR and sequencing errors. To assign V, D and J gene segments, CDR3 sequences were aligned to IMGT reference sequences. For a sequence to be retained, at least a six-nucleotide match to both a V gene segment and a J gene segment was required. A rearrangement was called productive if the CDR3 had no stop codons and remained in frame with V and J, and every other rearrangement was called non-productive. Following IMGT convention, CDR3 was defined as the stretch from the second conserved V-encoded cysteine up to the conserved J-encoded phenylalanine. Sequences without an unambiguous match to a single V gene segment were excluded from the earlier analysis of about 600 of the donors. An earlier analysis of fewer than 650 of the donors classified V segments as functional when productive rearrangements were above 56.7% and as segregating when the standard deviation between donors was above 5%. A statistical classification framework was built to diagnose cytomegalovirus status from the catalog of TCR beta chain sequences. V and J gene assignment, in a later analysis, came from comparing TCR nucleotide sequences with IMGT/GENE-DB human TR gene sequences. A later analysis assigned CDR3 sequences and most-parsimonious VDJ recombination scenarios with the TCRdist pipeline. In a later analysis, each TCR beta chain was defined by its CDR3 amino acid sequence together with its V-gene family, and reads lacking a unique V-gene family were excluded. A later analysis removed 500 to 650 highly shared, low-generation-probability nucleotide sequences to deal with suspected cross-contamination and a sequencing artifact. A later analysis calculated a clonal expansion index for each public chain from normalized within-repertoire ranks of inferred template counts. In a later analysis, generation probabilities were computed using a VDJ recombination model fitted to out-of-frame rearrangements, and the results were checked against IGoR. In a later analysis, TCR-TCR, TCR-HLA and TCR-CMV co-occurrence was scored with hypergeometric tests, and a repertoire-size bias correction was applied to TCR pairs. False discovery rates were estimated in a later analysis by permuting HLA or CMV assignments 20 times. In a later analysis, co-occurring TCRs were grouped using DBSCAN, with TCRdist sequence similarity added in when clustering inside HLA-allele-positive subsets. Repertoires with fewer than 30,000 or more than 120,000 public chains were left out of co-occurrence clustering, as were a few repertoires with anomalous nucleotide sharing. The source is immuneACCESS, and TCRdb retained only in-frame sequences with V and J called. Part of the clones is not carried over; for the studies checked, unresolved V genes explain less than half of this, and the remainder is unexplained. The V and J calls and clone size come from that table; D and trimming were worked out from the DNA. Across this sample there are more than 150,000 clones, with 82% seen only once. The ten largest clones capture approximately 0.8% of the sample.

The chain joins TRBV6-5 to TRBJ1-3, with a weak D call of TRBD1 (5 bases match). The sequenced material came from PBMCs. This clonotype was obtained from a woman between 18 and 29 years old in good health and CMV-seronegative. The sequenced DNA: TGTGCCAGCAGTTACTCGGGGCCTGGAAACACCATATATTTT. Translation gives CASSYSGPGNTIYF.